These 16 T cell receptor beta chains share one sample of origin, sequenced in a study of cytomegalovirus exposure and HLA in healthy donors. PCR used 60 Vbeta primers and 13 Jbeta primers. Assay used: immunoSEQ multiplex PCR; TCRdb lists only in-frame clones, some missing. The sample carries more than 100,000 clones, less than 80% recorded once. The sequenced sample was PBMCs. The receptors were sampled from a female donor in good health and CMV-seropositive.

V gene TRBV2 combines with J gene TRBJ2-4; 11 positions agree with TRBD1. The CDR3 extends over 20 amino acids. From germline, CDR1 is SNHLY and CDR2 FYNNEI. V lost 6 bases and J lost 0; bases outside the gene matches: 16. The CDR3 bases are TGTGCCAGCAGCCGATATGGGACAGGGGGGGATGGAGTAGCCAAAAACATTCAGTACTTC. Translated: CASSRYGTGGDGVAKNIQYF.

This clone was observed a handful of times. This CDR3 reads CASSYNREEAFF. Here the CDR3 DNA reads TGTGCCAGCAGCTACAACAGGGAAGAAGCTTTCTTT. This rearrangement joins TRBV27 to TRBJ1-1; D perhaps matches TRBD1 (6 bases). V was pared by 6 bases and J by 8 bases, with 13 bases between. The CDR3 length is 12 residues. In germline, CDR1 is MNHEY, CDR2 SMNVEV (reference sequence).

The rearrangement uses TRBV27 and TRBJ1-1; 7 bases match TRBD1. In germline, CDR1 is MNHEY, CDR2 SMNVEV (reference sequence). The V and J ends lost 3 bases and 11 bases, in that order; junction bases with no gene match: 9. The CDR3 extends over 13 amino acids. The CDR3 coding sequence is TGTGCCAGCAGTTTCCCAGGGGGTAACGTGGCTTTCTTT. Amino acid sequence: CASSFPGGNVAFF.

CDR3 nucleotides: TGCGCCAGCCGGGGATACTCAATGAACACTGAAGCTTTCTTT. Translating it yields CASRGYSMNTEAFF. The chain carries TRBV10-2 and TRBJ1-1; D not certain. Between the trimmed V and J ends, which lost 8 bases and 0 bases, there was a span of 13 bases. The V gene's germline CDR1 is WSHSY and CDR2 SAAADI. CDR3 length: 14 residues.

This clone showed up just once. The gene calls are TRBV7-6 and TRBJ1-1, with 10 bases identical to TRBD1. CDR1 SGHVS and CDR2 FNYEAQ come from the germline V gene. The CDR3 is 12 residues long. The ends lost 8 bases at V and 8 bases at J; junction bases unmatched: 5. CDR3: CASSGTGDEAFF. CDR3 DNA: TGTGCCAGCTCCGGGACAGGGGACGAAGCTTTCTTT.

The rearrangement uses TRBV19 and TRBJ1-2; 11 bases fit TRBD1. CDR1 is LNHDA, CDR2 SQIVND, per germline (reference sequence). The CDR3 is made up of 12 amino acids. Trimming cost V 7 bases and J 8 bases; bases outside gene matches: 3. CDR3 sequence (DNA): TGTGCCAGTACCGGGACAGGGGGGGGCTACACCTTC. Protein: CASTGTGGGYTF.

The chain carries TRBV19 and TRBJ1-5; 7 nucleotides match TRBD1. The CDR3 totals 16 residues. In germline, CDR1 is LNHDA, CDR2 SQIVND (reference sequence). Trimming at V came to 6 bases and at J to 6 bases, leaving 14 bases not matched to a gene. This CDR3 is CASRRSGTVGGQPQHF. The CDR3 DNA reads TGTGCCAGTAGAAGGTCGGGGACAGTTGGTGGTCAGCCCCAGCATTTT. The full variable domain, rest sourced from reference TRBV19 and TRBJ1-5, is DGGITQSPKYLFRKEGQNVTLSCEQNLNHDAMYWYRQDPGQGLRLIYYSQIVNDFQKGDIAEGYSVSREKKESFPLTVTSAQKNPTAFYLCASRRSGTVGGQPQHFGDGTRLSIL.

The chain recombines TRBV29-1 with TRBJ1-2, with D perhaps TRBD1 (6 bases). The CDR3 runs to 11 residues. The V gene lost 5 bases and the J gene lost 8 bases, with 12 bases spanning the gap. The germline CDR1 and CDR2 sequences are SQVTM and ANQGSEA. The CDR3 is CSVPTTGGYTF. In DNA, the CDR3 is TGCAGCGTTCCCACGACAGGAGGCTACACCTTC.

The chain combines TRBV5-4 with TRBJ1-2, with 9 bases matching TRBD1. Germline lookup yields CDR1 SGHNT and CDR2 YYREEE (reference sequence). J gave up 6 bases and V 2 bases, and 5 bases lay outside the gene matches. CDR3 length: 14 amino acids. This chain's CDR3 is CASSFNRDRDGYTF. The CDR3 nucleotides read TGTGCCAGCAGCTTTAACCGGGACAGGGATGGCTACACCTTC. Variable domain in full (rest from reference TRBV5-4 and TRBJ1-2): ETGVTQSPTHLIKTRGQQVTLRCSSQSGHNTVSWYQQALGQGPQFIFQYYREEENGRGNFPPRFSGLQFPNYSSELNVNALELDDSALYLCASSFNRDRDGYTFGSGTRLTVV.

The rearrangement joins TRBV28 to TRBJ1-6; 8 bases fit TRBD1. CDR1 and CDR2 from the germline V gene are MDHEN and SYDVKM. The CDR3 covers 15 residues. Trimming cost V 4 bases and J 7 bases; bases outside gene matches: 6. The CDR3 nucleotides read TGTGCCAGCAGTTCCCCCGGGACAGGAAATTCACCCCTCCACTTT. Its translation: CASSSPGTGNSPLHF.

This chain joins TRBV9 and TRBJ2-1, with TRBD2 matching 10 bases. Germline V gene lookup returns CDR1 SGDLS and CDR2 YYNGEE. Unmatched junction bases numbered 20, after V lost 4 bases and J lost 7 bases. The CDR3 has 19 residues. CDR3 in DNA: TGTGCCAGCAGCACCCCCGAGATGGGAGCGGGGGGGCCGGGTAATGAGCAGTTCTTC. It codes for CASSTPEMGAGGPGNEQFF.

The chain couples TRBV5-1 to TRBJ2-3, with 7 bases identical to TRBD1. The J segment lost 2 bases and the V segment lost 9 bases, leaving 12 bases of the junction unmatched. The germline gives CDR1 SGHRS, CDR2 YFSETQ. The length of the CDR3 is 15 residues. CDR3 residues: CATTSTGIPTDTQYF. DNA of the CDR3: TGCGCCACCACCTCGACAGGGATCCCCACAGATACGCAGTATTTT.

V is TRBV5-1 and J is TRBJ2-1; 11 nucleotides line up with TRBD2. Germline CDR1 is SGHRS and CDR2 is YFSETQ. The CDR3 is made up of 16 amino acids. Trimming took 0 bases from V and 6 from J; bases not matched to a gene: 5. The DNA of the CDR3 is TGCGCCAGCAGCTTGGAAGCTAGCGGGAGGCTCAATGAGCAGTTCTTC. Translating gives CASSLEASGRLNEQFF.

This clone is a singleton in its sample. The chain has TRBV6-5 and TRBJ2-3, with D hard to call. V gave up 2 bases and J gave up 1 base, with 4 bases separating them. The CDR3 length is 13 residues. The V gene's germline CDR1 is MNHEY and CDR2 SVGAGI. CDR3 nucleotide sequence: TGTGCCAGCAGTTACCGGGGCACAGATACGCAGTATTTT. It specifies CASSYRGTDTQYF.

The chain has TRBV9 and TRBJ1-6; D perhaps matches TRBD1 (6 bases). Germline V gives CDR1 SGDLS, CDR2 YYNGEE. CDR3 length: 16 residues. V shed 0 bases and J shed 5 bases, with 12 bases lying between them. The CDR3 DNA reads as TGTGCCAGCAGCGTAGACTGGCAGGGGCATAATTCACCCCTCCACTTT. Translated, it gives CASSVDWQGHNSPLHF.

V and J are TRBV6-5 and TRBJ2-3; 8 positions agree with TRBD1. From germline, CDR1 is MNHEY and CDR2 SVGAGI. The CDR3 length is 12 residues. Written as DNA, the CDR3 is TGTGCATCGCAGGGGGCCACAGATACGCAGTATTTT. Its protein product is CASQGATDTQYF.